This T cell receptor (beta chain) was recorded in a study of spatial heterogeneity in lung cancer. TCRdb independently ran MiXCR on the 5' RACE reads; one entry per CDR3 protein. Here the sample spans some 5,000 distinct CDR3 sequences, 7.7% being singletons. General study points: For expanded intratumoral alpha and beta TCRs, counts tracked tumor mutation counts.

Specified time point: sample taken at primary tumor resection. This clonotype was counted ten times or more. Its matching antigen is unknown. The receptor was derived from a female donor with early-stage non-small cell lung cancer. The source was lung tumor tissue, collected at surgery.

CDR3 coding DNA: TGTGCCAGCAGCTTGTTCACAGATACGCAGTATTTT. Translation gives CASSLFTDTQYF. The V and J genes are TRBV7-2 and TRBJ2-3; D not certain. Germline V lookup: CDR1 SGHTA, CDR2 FQGNSA. V was cut by 3 bases and J by 2 bases, with 3 bases left in between. This CDR3 region has 12 residues.